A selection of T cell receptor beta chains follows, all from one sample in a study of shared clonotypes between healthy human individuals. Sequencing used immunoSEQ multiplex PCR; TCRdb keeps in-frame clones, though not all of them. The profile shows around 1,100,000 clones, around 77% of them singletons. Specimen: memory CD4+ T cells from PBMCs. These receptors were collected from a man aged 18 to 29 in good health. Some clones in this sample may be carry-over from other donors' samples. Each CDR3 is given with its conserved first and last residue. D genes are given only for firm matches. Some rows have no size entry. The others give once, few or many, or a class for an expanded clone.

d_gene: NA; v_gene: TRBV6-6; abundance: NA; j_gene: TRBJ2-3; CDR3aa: CATRAAQDTQYF; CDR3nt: TGTGCGACCCGAGCAGCGCAAGATACGCAGTATTTT
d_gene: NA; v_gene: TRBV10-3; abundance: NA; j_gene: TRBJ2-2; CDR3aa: CAISEQGTGELFF; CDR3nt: TGTGCCATCAGTGAACAGGGAACCGGGGAGCTGTTTTTT
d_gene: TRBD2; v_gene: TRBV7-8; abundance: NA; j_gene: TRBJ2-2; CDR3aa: CASSAGGANTGELFF; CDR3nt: TGTGCCAGCAGCGCGGGGGGGGCGAACACCGGGGAGCTGTTTTTT
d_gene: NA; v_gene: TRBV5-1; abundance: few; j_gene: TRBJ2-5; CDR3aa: CASSLDETQYF; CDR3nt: TGCGCCAGCAGCTTGGATGAGACCCAGTACTTC
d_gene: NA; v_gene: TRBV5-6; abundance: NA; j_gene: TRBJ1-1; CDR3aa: CASSLQLSGDARTEAFF; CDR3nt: TGTGCCAGCAGCTTGCAACTCTCGGGGGACGCGCGCACTGAAGCTTTCTTT
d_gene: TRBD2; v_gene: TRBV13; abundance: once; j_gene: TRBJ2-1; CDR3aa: CASSSGGAGGHNEQFF; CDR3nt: TGTGCCAGCAGCTCAGGGGGTGCGGGAGGGCACAATGAGCAGTTCTTC
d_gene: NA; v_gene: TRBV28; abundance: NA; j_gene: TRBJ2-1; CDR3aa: CASSYDREGNEQFF; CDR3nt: TGTGCCAGCAGTTATGACAGGGAGGGGAATGAGCAGTTCTTC
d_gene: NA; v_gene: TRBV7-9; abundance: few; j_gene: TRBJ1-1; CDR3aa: CASSLARVLNTEAFF; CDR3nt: TGTGCCAGCAGCTTAGCACGGGTTCTGAACACTGAAGCTTTCTTT
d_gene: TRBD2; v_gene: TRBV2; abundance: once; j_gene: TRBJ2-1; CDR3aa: CASSLALAGFNEQFF; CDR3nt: TGTGCCAGCAGTTTGGCTCTAGCGGGGTTCAATGAGCAGTTCTTC
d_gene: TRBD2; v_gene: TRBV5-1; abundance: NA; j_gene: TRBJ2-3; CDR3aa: CASSLDPSGRGDTQYF; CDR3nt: TGCGCCAGCAGCTTGGATCCTAGCGGGAGAGGGGATACGCAGTATTTT
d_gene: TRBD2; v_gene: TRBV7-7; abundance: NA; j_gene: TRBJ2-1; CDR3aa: CASSSTGGSYNEQFF; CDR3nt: TGTGCCAGCAGCTCCACGGGGGGCTCCTACAATGAGCAGTTCTTC
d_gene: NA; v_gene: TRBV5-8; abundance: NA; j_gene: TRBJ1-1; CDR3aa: CASSRGGHQAFF; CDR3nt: TGTGCCAGCAGCCGGGGGGGGCATCAGGCTTTCTTT
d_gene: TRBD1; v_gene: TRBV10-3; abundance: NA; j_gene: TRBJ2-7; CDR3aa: CAIRGQGLDEQYF; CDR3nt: TGTGCCATCAGGGGACAGGGGTTGGACGAGCAGTACTTC
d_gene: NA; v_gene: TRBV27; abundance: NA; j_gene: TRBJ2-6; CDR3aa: CASSFSSAGANVLTF; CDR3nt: TGTGCCAGCAGTTTCTCGTCGGCGGGGGCCAACGTCCTGACTTTC
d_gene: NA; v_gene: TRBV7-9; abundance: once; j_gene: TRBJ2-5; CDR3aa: CASSPERAGETQYF; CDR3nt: TGTGCCAGCAGCCCAGAGAGGGCGGGGGAGACCCAGTACTTC
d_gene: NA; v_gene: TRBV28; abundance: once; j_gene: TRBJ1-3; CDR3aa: CASSPPRAGTQAGNTIYF; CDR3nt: TGTGCCAGCAGTCCGCCTCGTGCGGGGACACAGGCCGGAAACACCATATATTTT
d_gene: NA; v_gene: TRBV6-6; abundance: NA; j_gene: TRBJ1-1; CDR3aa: CATSLGGAITEAFF; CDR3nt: TGTGCCACCAGTTTGGGGGGTGCAATAACTGAAGCTTTCTTT
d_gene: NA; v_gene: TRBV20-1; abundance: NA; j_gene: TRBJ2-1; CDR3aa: CSAGEPGEQFF; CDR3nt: TGCAGTGCGGGGGAACCGGGTGAGCAGTTCTTC
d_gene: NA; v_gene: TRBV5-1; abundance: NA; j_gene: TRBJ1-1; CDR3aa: CASSLAERGLMNTEAFF; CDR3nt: TGCGCCAGCAGCTTGGCCGAAAGGGGTCTAATGAACACTGAAGCTTTCTTT
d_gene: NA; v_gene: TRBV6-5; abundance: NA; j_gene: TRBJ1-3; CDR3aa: CASSYSGLNSGNTIYF; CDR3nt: TGTGCCAGCAGTTACTCTGGGCTGAACTCTGGAAACACCATATATTTT
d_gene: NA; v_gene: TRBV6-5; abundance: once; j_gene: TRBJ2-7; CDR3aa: CASRQGLWTPEQYF; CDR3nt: TGTGCCAGCAGGCAGGGGCTGTGGACCCCCGAGCAGTACTTC
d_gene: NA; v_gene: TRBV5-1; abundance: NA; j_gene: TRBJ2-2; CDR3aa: CASSIGGAGTGELFF; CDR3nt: TGCGCCAGCAGCATAGGGGGGGCCGGCACCGGGGAGCTGTTTTTT
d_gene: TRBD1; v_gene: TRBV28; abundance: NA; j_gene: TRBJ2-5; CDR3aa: CASSLDRRETQYF; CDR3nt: TGTGCCAGCAGTTTGGACAGGAGAGAGACCCAGTACTTC
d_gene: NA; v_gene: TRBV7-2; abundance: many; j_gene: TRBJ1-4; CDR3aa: CASSYSAGTNEKLFF; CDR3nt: TGTGCCAGCAGTTATAGTGCCGGGACTAATGAAAAACTGTTTTTT
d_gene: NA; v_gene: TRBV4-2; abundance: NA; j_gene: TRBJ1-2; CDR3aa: CASSQDVGGVSGYTF; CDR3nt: TGTGCCAGCAGCCAAGATGTGGGGGGGGTTTCTGGCTACACCTTC
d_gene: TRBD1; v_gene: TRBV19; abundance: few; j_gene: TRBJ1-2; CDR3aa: CASSPQTGLGYTF; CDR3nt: TGTGCCAGTAGTCCCCAGACAGGGCTCGGCTACACCTTC
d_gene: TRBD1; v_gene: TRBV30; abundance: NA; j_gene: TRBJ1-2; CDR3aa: CAWSTGTGAIYGYTF; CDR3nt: TGTGCCTGGAGCACCGGGACAGGGGCGATCTATGGCTACACCTTC
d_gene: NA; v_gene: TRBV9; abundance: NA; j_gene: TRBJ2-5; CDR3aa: CASSRQTVGGETQYF; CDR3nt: TGTGCCAGCAGCCGGCAGACAGTTGGAGGAGAGACCCAGTACTTC
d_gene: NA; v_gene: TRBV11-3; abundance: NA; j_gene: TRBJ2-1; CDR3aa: CASSLARHEQFF; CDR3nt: TGTGCCAGCAGCTTAGCGCGACATGAGCAGTTCTTC
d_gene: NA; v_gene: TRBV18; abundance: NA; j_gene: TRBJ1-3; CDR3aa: CASSREGHSSGNTIYF; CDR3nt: TGTGCCAGCTCACGAGAGGGACACAGCTCTGGAAACACCATATATTTT
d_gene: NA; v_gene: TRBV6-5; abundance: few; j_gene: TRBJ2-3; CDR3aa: CASSKDPAGTDTQYF; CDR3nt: TGTGCCAGCAGCAAAGACCCAGCGGGCACAGATACGCAGTATTTT
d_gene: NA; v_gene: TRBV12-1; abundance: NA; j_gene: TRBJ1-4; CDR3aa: CASSQGASREKLFF; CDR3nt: TGTGCCAGCAGTCAAGGCGCGAGTCGTGAAAAACTGTTTTTT
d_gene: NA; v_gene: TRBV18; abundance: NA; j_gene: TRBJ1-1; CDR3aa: CASSQDRPEAFF; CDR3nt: TGTGCCAGCTCACAGGACCGCCCTGAAGCTTTCTTT
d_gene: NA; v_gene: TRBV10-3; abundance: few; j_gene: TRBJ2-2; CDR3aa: CAISNPGGTGELFF; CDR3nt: TGTGCCATCAGCAACCCCGGTGGCACCGGGGAGCTGTTTTTT
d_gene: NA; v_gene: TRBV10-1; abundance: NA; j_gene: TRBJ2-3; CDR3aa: CASSALADITDTQYF; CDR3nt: TGCGCCAGCAGTGCATTAGCGGATATCACAGATACGCAGTATTTT
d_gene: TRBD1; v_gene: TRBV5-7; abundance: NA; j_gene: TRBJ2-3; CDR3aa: CASSLVTGGNADTQYF; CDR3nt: TGTGCCAGCAGCTTGGTCACAGGGGGCAACGCAGATACGCAGTATTTT
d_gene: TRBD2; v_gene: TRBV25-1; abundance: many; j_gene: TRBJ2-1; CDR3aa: CASSLRENYNEQFF; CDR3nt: TGTGCCAGCAGTTTGCGGGAGAACTACAATGAGCAGTTCTTC
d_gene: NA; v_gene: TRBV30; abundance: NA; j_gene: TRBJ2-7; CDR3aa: CAWLTGYEQYF; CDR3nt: TGTGCCTGGCTGACAGGCTACGAGCAGTACTTC
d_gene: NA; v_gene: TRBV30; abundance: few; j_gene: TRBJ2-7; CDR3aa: CAWRAWGLSYEQYF; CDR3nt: TGTGCCTGGAGGGCTTGGGGGCTCAGCTACGAGCAGTACTTC
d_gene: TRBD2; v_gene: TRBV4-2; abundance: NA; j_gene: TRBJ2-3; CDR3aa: CASSQARERERGTDTQYF; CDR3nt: TGTGCCAGCAGCCAAGCTCGGGAGCGGGAGAGGGGCACAGATACGCAGTATTTT
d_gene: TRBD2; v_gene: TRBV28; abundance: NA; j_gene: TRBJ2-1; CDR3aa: CASLGTSGHNEQFF; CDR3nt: TGTGCCAGCCTCGGGACTAGCGGGCACAATGAGCAGTTCTTC
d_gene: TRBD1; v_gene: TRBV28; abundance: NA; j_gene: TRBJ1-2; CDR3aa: CASRTRGQGAGGYTF; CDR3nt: TGTGCCAGCAGGACACGAGGACAGGGGGCGGGTGGCTACACCTTC